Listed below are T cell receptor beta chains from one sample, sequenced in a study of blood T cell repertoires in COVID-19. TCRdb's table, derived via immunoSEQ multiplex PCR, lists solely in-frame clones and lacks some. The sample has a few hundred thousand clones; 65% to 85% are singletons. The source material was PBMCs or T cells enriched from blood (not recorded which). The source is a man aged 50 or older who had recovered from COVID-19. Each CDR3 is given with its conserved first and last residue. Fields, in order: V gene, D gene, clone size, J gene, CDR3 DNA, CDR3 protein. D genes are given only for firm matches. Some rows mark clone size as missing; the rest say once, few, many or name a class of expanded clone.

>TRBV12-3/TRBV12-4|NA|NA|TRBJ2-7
TGTGCCAGCAGTTCCCTTTACTACGAGCAGTACTTC
CASSSLYYEQYF
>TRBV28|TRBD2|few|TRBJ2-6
TGTGCCAGCAGTGGGAGGGGAAGGGGTTCTGGGGCCAACGTCCTGACTTTC
CASSGRGRGSGANVLTF
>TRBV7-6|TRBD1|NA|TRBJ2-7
TGTGCCAGCAGCTCCCTTCACCGGGACAGCTACGAGCAGTACTTC
CASSSLHRDSYEQYF
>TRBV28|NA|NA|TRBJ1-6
TGTGCCAGCAGTTCCGGACGGGGGAGGGGTAATTCACCCCTCCACTTT
CASSSGRGRGNSPLHF
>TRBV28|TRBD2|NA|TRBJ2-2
TGTGCCAGCTTCGGGGGGGCCTCCGGGGAGCTGTTTTTT
CASFGGASGELFF
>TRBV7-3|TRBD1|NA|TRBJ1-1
TGTGCCAGCAGCACCGGGACAGGGGGCGAAGCTTTCTTT
CASSTGTGGEAFF
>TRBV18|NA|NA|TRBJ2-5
TGTGCCAGCTCCCAAAGAACCGTATGGGCGAGGGACTCTAAAGAGACCCAGTACTTC
CASSQRTVWARDSKETQYF
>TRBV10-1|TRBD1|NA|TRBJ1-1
TGCGCCAGCAGTGCAGGGGGCTACACTGAAGCTTTCTTT
CASSAGGYTEAFF
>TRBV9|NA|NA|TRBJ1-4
TGTGCCAGCAGCCCCGGGACTACTAATGAAAAACTGTTTTTT
CASSPGTTNEKLFF
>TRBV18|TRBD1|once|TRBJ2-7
TGTGCCAGCTCCCCACAGGGGGTACACGAGCAGTACTTC
CASSPQGVHEQYF
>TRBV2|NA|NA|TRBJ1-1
TGTGCCAGCAGCCCTGGGGGGAGGGAAGCTTTCTTT
CASSPGGREAFF
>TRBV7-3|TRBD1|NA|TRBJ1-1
TGTGCCAGCAGTTCAGGGGGCGGTGAAGCTTTCTTT
CASSSGGGEAFF
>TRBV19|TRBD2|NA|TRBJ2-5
TGTGCCAGTAGTATTGGACTAGCGGGAGGGCAAGAGACCCAGTACTTC
CASSIGLAGGQETQYF
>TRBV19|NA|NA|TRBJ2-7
TGTGCCAGTACCAGGGGGGCTTCCTACGAGCAGTACTTC
CASTRGASYEQYF
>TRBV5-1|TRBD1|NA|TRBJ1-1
TGCGCCAGCAGCGAACAGGGGATAGCTGAAGCTTTCTTT
CASSEQGIAEAFF
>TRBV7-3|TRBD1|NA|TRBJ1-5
TGTGCCAGCAGCTTTTTTGGGACAGGGGAGAACTATAGCAATCAGCCCCAGCATTTT
CASSFFGTGENYSNQPQHF
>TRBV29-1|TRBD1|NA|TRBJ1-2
TGCAGCGTCCACGGGACAGCTAACTATGGCTACACCTTC
CSVHGTANYGYTF
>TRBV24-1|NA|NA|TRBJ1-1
TGTGCCACGAGGGGGGGGGTAACTGAAGCTTTCTTT
CATRGGVTEAFF
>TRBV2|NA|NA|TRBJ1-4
TGTGCCAGCAGGGCCGACAGAAATGAAAAACTGTTTTTT
CASRADRNEKLFF
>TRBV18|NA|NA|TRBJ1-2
TGTGCCAGCTCACCAAGGGGTGCGGACTATGGCTACACCTTC
CASSPRGADYGYTF
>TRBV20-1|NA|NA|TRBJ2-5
TGCAGTGCTAGTAATCGCCTAGCGAACCTCCGCGGGGTGGTCCAAGAGACCCAGTACTTC
CSASNRLANLRGVVQETQYF
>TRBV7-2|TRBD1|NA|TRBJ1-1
TGTGCCAGCAGCCTAACCCCCGTGCGACAGGGTGAAGCTTTCTTT
CASSLTPVRQGEAFF
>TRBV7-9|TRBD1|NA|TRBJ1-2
TGTGCCAGCAGCTTGAGGGTCGGAGGGGGCTCTGGCTACACCTTC
CASSLRVGGGSGYTF
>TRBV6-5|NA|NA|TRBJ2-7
TGTGCCAGCAGTTACCTGGACAGTTACTACGAGCAGTACTTC
CASSYLDSYYEQYF
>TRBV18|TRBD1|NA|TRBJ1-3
TGTGCCAGCTCACGACGGACAGGGTCTTCTGGAAACACCATATATTTT
CASSRRTGSSGNTIYF
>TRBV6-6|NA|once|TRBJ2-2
TGTGCCAGCAGTTACCCCAGGGGTAGAGTCGGGGAGCTGTTTTTT
CASSYPRGRVGELFF
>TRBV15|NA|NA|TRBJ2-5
TGTGCCACCAGCAGAGATCAGGGGTCGGAGACCCAGTACTTC
CATSRDQGSETQYF
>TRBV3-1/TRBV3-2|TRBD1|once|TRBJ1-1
TGTGCCAGCAGCCAAGACAGGGGGAAGAACACTGAAGCTTTCTTT
CASSQDRGKNTEAFF
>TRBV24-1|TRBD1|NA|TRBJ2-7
TGTGCCACCAGCGACACCGGGACAGGGAGTGACGAGCAGTACTTC
CATSDTGTGSDEQYF
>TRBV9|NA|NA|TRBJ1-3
TGTGCCAGCAGCGTAGGCGACAGACACTCTGGAAACACCATATATTTT
CASSVGDRHSGNTIYF
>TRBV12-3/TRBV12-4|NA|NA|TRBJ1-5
TGTGCCAGCAGTTTGCGGGGTTTTCAGCCCCAGCATTTT
CASSLRGFQPQHF
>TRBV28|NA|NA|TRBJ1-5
TGTGCCAGCAGTTCCCAATGGCCCCAGCATTTT
CASSSQWPQHF
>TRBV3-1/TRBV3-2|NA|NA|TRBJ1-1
TGTGCCAGCAGCCAAGGAGAAACAGGTTTCTTT
CASSQGETGFF
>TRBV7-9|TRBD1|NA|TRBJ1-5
TGTGCCAGCAGCGGGGGACAGGGAGTTCAGCCCCAGCATTTT
CASSGGQGVQPQHF
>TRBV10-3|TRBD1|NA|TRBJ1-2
TGTGCCATTTTCTCCGGGACAGGGGACTATGGCTACACCTTC
CAIFSGTGDYGYTF
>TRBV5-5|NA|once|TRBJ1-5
TGTGCCAGCAGCTTCAGGGGTAGCAATCAGCCCCAGCATTTT
CASSFRGSNQPQHF
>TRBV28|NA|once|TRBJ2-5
TGTGCCAGCACTAGACCCGGGACACACCAAGAGACCCAGTACTTC
CASTRPGTHQETQYF
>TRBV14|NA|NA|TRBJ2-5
TGTGCCAGCAGCGTCGAAGGAACAGGGTACCAAGAGACCCAGTACTTC
CASSVEGTGYQETQYF
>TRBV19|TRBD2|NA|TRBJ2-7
TGTGCCAGTAGTACCCCCGGGGGGACCTACGAGCAGTACTTC
CASSTPGGTYEQYF
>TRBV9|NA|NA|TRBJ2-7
TGTGCCAGCAGCGTGGCGGGAAGGGCCTACGAGCAGTACTTC
CASSVAGRAYEQYF
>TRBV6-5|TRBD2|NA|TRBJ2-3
TGTGCCAGCAGGCTAGCGGGGGGGCGAAATACGCAGTATTTT
CASRLAGGRNTQYF
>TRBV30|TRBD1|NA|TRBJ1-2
TGTGCCTGGAGTGACCGCGGACAGGGAGGAGGCTACACCTTC
CAWSDRGQGGGYTF
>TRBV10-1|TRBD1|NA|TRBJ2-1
TGCGCCAGCAGTGTTGTGACAGGGAGCAATGAGCAGTTCTTC
CASSVVTGSNEQFF
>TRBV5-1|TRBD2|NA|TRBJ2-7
TGCGCCAGCAGCTATTCCGGGACTACCACTCCCGAGCAGTACTTC
CASSYSGTTTPEQYF
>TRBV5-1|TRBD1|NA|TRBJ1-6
TGCGCCAGCAGCTTGGGACAGGGGGCGGGATCACCCCTCCACTTT
CASSLGQGAGSPLHF
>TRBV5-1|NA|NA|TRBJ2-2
TGCGCCAGCAGTTTTACAGGAGACACCGGGGAGCTGTTTTTT
CASSFTGDTGELFF
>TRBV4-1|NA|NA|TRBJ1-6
TGCGCCAGCAGCCAAGCGAGCTCCTATAATTCACCCCTCCACTTT
CASSQASSYNSPLHF
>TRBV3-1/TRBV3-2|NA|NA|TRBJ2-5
TGTGCCAGCAGCCAAACCCAGGGGCCCCTGGAGACCCAGTACTTC
CASSQTQGPLETQYF
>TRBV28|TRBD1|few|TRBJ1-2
TGTGCCAGCAGGACAGGGGGCGAGTTTCATGGCTACACCTTC
CASRTGGEFHGYTF
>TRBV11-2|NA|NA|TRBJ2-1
TGTGCCAGCAGCCCCGATGGTCGGGGGTGGGGGTCCTACAATGAGCAGTTCTTC
CASSPDGRGWGSYNEQFF